This T cell receptor (beta chain) is from a study of shared clonotypes between healthy human individuals. Deep level was the assay's run setting. Method: immunoSEQ multiplex PCR; TCRdb's copy keeps in-frame clones and lacks some. This repertoire shows 150,000 to 200,000 clones, approximately 61% found once; its top ten account for around 9.3%. The sequenced material came from memory CD4+ T cells sorted from blood. As to subset: CD45RA-negative fraction. This TCR came from a man aged 30 to 39 in good health.

The CDR3 sequence: CASSSGLGYEQYF. The CDR3 DNA sequence: TGTGCCAGCAGTTCGGGACTAGGCTACGAGCAGTACTTC. V and J are TRBV6-5 and TRBJ2-7, with 8 bases matching TRBD2. The CDR3 length is 13 residues. V dropped 4 bases and J dropped 3; count of bases not matched to a gene: 2. Germline V gives CDR1 MNHEY, CDR2 SVGAGI.